Listed here are 24 T cell receptor beta chains from one sample, sequenced in a study of beta chain features in type 1 diabetes. As every portion of the isolated RNA was reverse transcribed, the sequencing read expressed TCRB transcripts. Here immunoSEQ multiplex PCR was the method, and the copy in TCRdb shows in-frame clones only, minus some. The table records around 260,000 clones, 20% of them present only once. Points from the study as a whole: Type 1 diabetes patients had moderately but significantly shorter TCRB CDR3s in all four CD4+ subsets.

No antigen has been identified for these receptors. What was sequenced was naive CD4+ T cells from blood. These receptors all stem from a woman aged 40 to 55 with type 1 diabetes.

In this sample, this clone turned up a few times. The gene calls are TRBV7-9 and TRBJ2-7; weak D call: TRBD2 (6 bases). This CDR3 contains 14 residues. Trimming pared 3 bases from V and 6 bases from J, leaving 15 bases between. Germline assignment: CDR1 SEHNR and CDR2 FQNEAQ (reference sequence). The CDR3 loop reads CASSFGGRNGEQYF. In DNA, the CDR3 is TGTGCCAGCAGCTTCGGAGGGAGGAACGGCGAGCAGTACTTC.

The DNA for the CDR3 is TGTGCCAGCAGCGTAGGGGGGGGCCTCTCCTACAATGAGCAGTTCTTC. Encoded protein: CASSVGGGLSYNEQFF. V usage is TRBV9 and J usage is TRBJ2-1; D is perhaps TRBD2 (7 bases). The CDR3 is 16 amino acids. V lost 0 bases and J 0 bases, leaving 10 bases between the germline ends. Germline V gene data show CDR1 as SGDLS and CDR2 as YYNGEE.

The chain recombines TRBV7-2 with TRBJ2-5; TRBD1 might be the D (6 bases). This CDR3 has 14 amino acids. Per the germline V gene, CDR1 is SGHTA and CDR2 is FQGNSA. V was shortened by 5 bases and J by 1 base, with 11 bases between the two germline ends. The CDR3 nucleotides are TGTGCCAGCAGCCAAGGCAGGGGCCAAGAGACCCAGTACTTC. Amino acid sequence: CASSQGRGQETQYF.

This clone was picked up a small number of times. CDR3 loop: CAISAGTQRNEQFF. In nucleotides, the CDR3 is TGTGCCATCAGTGCCGGGACTCAAAGGAATGAGCAGTTCTTC. The chain has TRBV10-3 and TRBJ2-1; the D gene is possibly TRBD2 (6 bases). CDR3 length: 14 residues. Germline CDR1 is ENHRY and CDR2 is SYGVKD. V was trimmed by 4 bases and J by 7 bases, leaving 14 bases between them.

The sample holds a few counts of this clone. This chain joins TRBV14 and TRBJ2-7, with 8 bases that match TRBD1. CDR1 and CDR2 from the germline V gene are SGHDN and FVKESK. Unmatched junction bases numbered 2, after V lost 3 bases and J lost 7 bases. The length of the CDR3 is 12 residues. The DNA of the CDR3 is TGTGCCAGCAGCCAGGACAGGGAAGAGCAGTACTTC. It encodes CASSQDREEQYF.

The chain joins TRBV9 to TRBJ2-2; D is ambiguous. Germline V gives CDR1 SGDLS, CDR2 YYNGEE. The CDR3 length is 14 residues. Trimming took off 0 bases at V and 6 bases at J, with 9 bases between the two ends. The CDR3 here is CASSVGGLAGELFF. For the CDR3, the DNA is TGTGCCAGCAGCGTAGGAGGTTTAGCCGGGGAGCTGTTTTTT.

This clone was found a few times. The V and J genes are TRBV6-5 and TRBJ2-1; 12 positions match TRBD2. CDR3 length: 15 residues. The V and J ends lost 0 bases and 8 bases, in that order; junction bases with no gene match: 2. CDR1 MNHEY and CDR2 SVGAGI come from the germline V gene. CDR3 in amino acids: CASSYSLAGGHEQFF. CDR3 coding DNA: TGTGCCAGCAGTTACTCGCTAGCGGGGGGGCATGAGCAGTTCTTC.

The rearrangement links TRBV30 to TRBJ2-1; D is possibly TRBD2 (6 bases). Germline V gives CDR1 GTSNPN, CDR2 SVGIG (reference sequence). V was pared by 5 bases and J by 7 bases, with 21 bases between. The CDR3 runs to 15 residues. The CDR3 region is CAWASARGGPNEQFF. DNA of the CDR3: TGTGCCTGGGCCTCTGCGCGGGGAGGCCCGAATGAGCAGTTCTTC.

This rearrangement joins TRBV18 to TRBJ1-5; D uncertain. The CDR3 totals 14 residues. Trimming shortened V by 3 bases and J by 5 bases, and 11 bases separated the two germline ends. CDR1 KGHSH and CDR2 LQKENI come from the germline V gene. The CDR3 DNA follows: TGTGCCAGCTCACCCACCGATCCGGATCAGCCCCAGCATTTT. Its protein product is CASSPTDPDQPQHF.

The CDR3 reads CASSRGRDRVSEQYF. CDR3 sequence (DNA): TGTGCCAGCAGTCGTGGCCGGGACAGGGTGAGCGAGCAGTACTTC. The rearrangement links TRBV27 to TRBJ2-7, with 9 positions matching TRBD1. Germline V gives CDR1 MNHEY, CDR2 SMNVEV (reference sequence). This CDR3 has 15 amino acids. V lost 5 bases to trimming and J lost 6 bases; unmatched junction nucleotides: 11.

The rearrangement joins TRBV28 to TRBJ2-7, with 9 bases identical to TRBD1. The germline CDR1 and CDR2 sequences are MDHEN and SYDVKM. V was pared by 5 bases and J by 9 bases, with 11 bases of the junction left unmatched. This CDR3 comprises 14 residues. The CDR3 DNA sequence: TGTGCCAGCAGTGCCGGACAGGGGACTCACGGGCAGTACTTC. The encoded protein is CASSAGQGTHGQYF.

The chain recombines TRBV9 with TRBJ1-1; possibly TRBD1 for D (6 bases). This CDR3 is built from 14 residues. V gave up 3 bases and J gave up 2 bases, with 11 bases separating them. Germline V gene lookup returns CDR1 SGDLS and CDR2 YYNGEE. The CDR3, as DNA: TGTGCCAGCAGCGGGGGGCTGGGAAACACTGAAGCTTTCTTT. Protein product: CASSGGLGNTEAFF.

The J gene is TRBJ2-5, the V gene TRBV9, with TRBD1 as a possible D gene (6 bases). The V and J ends lost 3 bases and 2 bases respectively, with 11 bases between them. This CDR3 region has 14 residues. Germline V gene sequence: CDR1 SGDLS, CDR2 YYNGEE. As DNA, the CDR3 is TGTGCCAGCAGCGGCCGACAGGCGCAAGAGACCCAGTACTTC. Translation: CASSGRQAQETQYF.

The chain recombines TRBV19 with TRBJ2-1; TRBD2 is a possible D gene (6 bases). The V gene lost 5 bases and the J gene lost 4 bases, with 21 bases spanning the gap. Germline V gene lookup returns CDR1 LNHDA and CDR2 SQIVND (reference sequence). The CDR3 is 17 residues long. Here the CDR3 DNA reads TGTGCCAGTAGTTTAGGTCCCCCGGAGGCGGGATACAATGAGCAGTTCTTC. Amino acid sequence: CASSLGPPEAGYNEQFF.

This chain joins TRBV7-9 and TRBJ1-2; unclear D gene. CDR1 and CDR2 from the germline V gene are SEHNR and FQNEAQ (reference sequence). CDR3 length: 14 amino acids. Trimming left V 5 bases short and J 3 bases short, with 13 bases between. The CDR3 sequence: CASSPRLRDYGYTF. CDR3 coding DNA: TGTGCCAGCAGCCCCCGATTGAGGGACTATGGCTACACCTTC.

The DNA of the CDR3 is TGTGCCAGCTCACCATTGGACACTTTCACCTACGAGCAGTACTTC. It translates to CASSPLDTFTYEQYF. This chain connects TRBV18 to TRBJ2-7, with TRBD1 as a possible D gene (5 bases). V dropped 2 bases and J dropped 2 bases, with 13 bases sitting between them. The germline CDR1 and CDR2 sequences are KGHSH and LQKENI. CDR3 length equals 15 residues.

This clone occurred a few times. The rearrangement uses TRBV6-6 and TRBJ2-1; 10 nucleotides match TRBD2. CDR3 length: 13 residues. Germline V lookup: CDR1 MNHNY, CDR2 SVGAGI (reference sequence). The trim removed 9 bases at V and 3 bases at J, leaving 2 bases unmatched. As DNA, the CDR3 is TGTGCCAGTACTAGCGGGGACTACAATGAGCAGTTCTTC. Translating gives CASTSGDYNEQFF.

The chain uses TRBV7-2 and TRBJ2-4; 9 bases are a match to TRBD1. Germline V gives CDR1 SGHTA, CDR2 FQGNSA. V shed 5 bases and J 9 bases; nucleotides not matched to a gene: 11. The CDR3 has 15 amino acids. The CDR3 bases are TGTGCCAGCAGCCCCGAGGGGACAGGGTCAGCCATTCAGTACTTC. Translating it yields CASSPEGTGSAIQYF.

The chain's CDR3 is CASSLRERGEQYF. In DNA, the CDR3 is TGTGCCAGCAGCTTAAGGGAGCGGGGCGAGCAGTACTTC. The rearrangement uses TRBV7-3 and TRBJ2-7, with 7 bases aligning to TRBD2. This CDR3 region has 13 residues. In germline, CDR1 is SGHTA, CDR2 FQGTGA. The J segment lost 6 bases and the V segment lost 1 base, leaving 3 bases of the junction unmatched.

V gene TRBV10-3 combines with J gene TRBJ2-2, with unresolved D. The germline V gene encodes CDR1 ENHRY and CDR2 SYGVKD. V lost 6 bases to trimming and J lost 5 bases, with 13 bases between them. The CDR3 runs to 14 residues. The CDR3 nucleotides are TGTGCCATCAGCCCAGAGCACAGTACCGGGGAGCTGTTTTTT. Translation gives CAISPEHSTGELFF.

The CDR3 reads CSVGEGGTLSGELFF. Here the CDR3 DNA reads TGCAGCGTTGGTGAGGGAGGGACTCTCTCCGGGGAGCTGTTTTTT. This chain connects TRBV29-1 to TRBJ2-2; 7 bases align to TRBD2. The V and J ends lost 4 bases and 6 bases, in that order; junction bases with no gene match: 11. In germline, CDR1 is SQVTM, CDR2 ANQGSEA. This CDR3 has 15 residues.

A few counts support this clone. V gene TRBV28 combines with J gene TRBJ2-4, with TRBD2 as a possible D gene (6 bases). Germline V gene sequence: CDR1 MDHEN, CDR2 SYDVKM. V dropped 1 base and J dropped 7 bases, with 14 bases sitting between them. This CDR3 region has 15 residues. The CDR3 sequence: CASSLSRRVGNIQYF. The CDR3 bases are TGTGCCAGCAGTTTATCACGGAGGGTAGGGAACATTCAGTACTTC.

The chain recombines TRBV7-9 with TRBJ1-5, with TRBD1 as a possible D gene (6 bases). The CDR3 length is 13 residues. The germline V gene encodes CDR1 SEHNR and CDR2 FQNEAQ (reference sequence). Trimming took 11 bases from V and 6 from J, leaving 17 bases between them. CDR3 sequence (DNA): TGTGCCGTGGGGGGGGGCGAGGGTCAGCCCCAGCATTTT. Its translation: CAVGGGEGQPQHF.

V is TRBV15 and J is TRBJ2-5; 11 nucleotides align to TRBD2. Looked up from germline, CDR1 is LNHNV and CDR2 is YYDKDF (reference sequence). This CDR3 spans 15 amino acids. Trimming at V came to 6 bases and at J to 1 base, leaving 4 bases not matched to a gene. In nucleotides, the CDR3 is TGTGCCACCAGACTAGCGGGAGACCCCCAAGAGACCCAGTACTTC. This codes for CATRLAGDPQETQYF. The variable domain in full, with the rest retrieved from reference TRBV15 and TRBJ2-5, is DAMVIQNPRYQVTQFGKPVTLSCSQTLNHNVMYWYQQKSSQAPKLLFHYYDKDFNNEADTPDNFQSRRPNTSFCFLDIRSPGLGDTAMYLCATRLAGDPQETQYFGPGTRLLVL.